The clone carrying this T cell receptor beta chain was observed at least ten times. This CDR3 has 13 amino acids. The J segment lost 4 bases and the V segment lost 6 bases, leaving 5 bases of the junction unmatched. TCRdb itself ran the RT-PCR reads through MiXCR, one entry per CDR3 protein. The sample comprises about 680,000 distinct CDR3 sequences, over 12% of which are singletons, and 3.6% rests with the top ten. Sequenced input: memory CD4+ T cells from blood. This chain joins TRBV12-3 or TRBV12-4 and TRBJ1-2, with 7 positions matching TRBD1. The sequence derives from a female donor in good health, serving as a healthy control. The CDR3 nucleotides read TGTGCCAGCAGCCCGGACAGGTCCTATGGCTACACCTTC. Amino acids: CASSPDRSYGYTF.